The following is a T cell receptor (beta chain) sequence with its context. As processed by the authors: The assay estimated nucleated cells by amplifying reference gene primers. The repertoire was sequenced with immunoSEQ multiplex PCR; TCRdb's copy has only in-frame clones and lacks some. Clone size and the V and J calls come from that table; the DNA yielded D and trimming. Here the sample spans about 240,000 clones, roughly 87% being singletons. The entry originates in a study of blood T cell repertoires in COVID-19. About the research overall: Researchers got acute and convalescent COVID-19 samples from the United States, Italy and Spain. Sample material is recorded as cDNA or gDNA derived from T cells, B-cell-depleted T cells, or PBMCs.

CDR1 and CDR2 (germline): SGHVS, FQNEAQ. V lost 0 bases to trimming and J lost 3 bases, with 9 bases between them. This CDR3 contains 16 residues. Sequencing was done on a sample of peripheral blood. The sequence came from a man between 60 and 75 years old who had recovered from COVID-19. The chain carries TRBV7-8 and TRBJ1-6, with D perhaps TRBD1 (5 bases). The CDR3 DNA sequence: TGTGCCAGCAGCTTAGCCGGACATTTCTATAATTCACCCCTCCACTTT. It specifies CASSLAGHFYNSPLHF.